The T cell receptor (beta chain) under discussion was sequenced for a study of T cell responses to AZD1222 COVID-19 vaccine. The germline V gene has CDR1 MGHDK and CDR2 SYGVNS. The J segment lost 9 bases and the V segment lost 3 bases, leaving 18 bases of the junction unmatched. This CDR3 has 18 amino acids. Some clones are missing from TCRdb's copy, which holds only in-frame ones; the method was immunoSEQ multiplex PCR. This table holds 100,000 to 150,000 clones, about 90% found once. V gene TRBV25-1 combines with J gene TRBJ2-1; 9 bases align to TRBD2. This sequence originates from an adult in good health. The sequencing here drew on peripheral blood, taken on day 0 of AZD1222 vaccination. CDR3 nucleotide sequence: TGTGCCAGCAGTGACGACTTAAGGGGGGGACTAGCCTCCGGTGAGCAGTTCTTC. Amino acid sequence: CASSDDLRGGLASGEQFF.